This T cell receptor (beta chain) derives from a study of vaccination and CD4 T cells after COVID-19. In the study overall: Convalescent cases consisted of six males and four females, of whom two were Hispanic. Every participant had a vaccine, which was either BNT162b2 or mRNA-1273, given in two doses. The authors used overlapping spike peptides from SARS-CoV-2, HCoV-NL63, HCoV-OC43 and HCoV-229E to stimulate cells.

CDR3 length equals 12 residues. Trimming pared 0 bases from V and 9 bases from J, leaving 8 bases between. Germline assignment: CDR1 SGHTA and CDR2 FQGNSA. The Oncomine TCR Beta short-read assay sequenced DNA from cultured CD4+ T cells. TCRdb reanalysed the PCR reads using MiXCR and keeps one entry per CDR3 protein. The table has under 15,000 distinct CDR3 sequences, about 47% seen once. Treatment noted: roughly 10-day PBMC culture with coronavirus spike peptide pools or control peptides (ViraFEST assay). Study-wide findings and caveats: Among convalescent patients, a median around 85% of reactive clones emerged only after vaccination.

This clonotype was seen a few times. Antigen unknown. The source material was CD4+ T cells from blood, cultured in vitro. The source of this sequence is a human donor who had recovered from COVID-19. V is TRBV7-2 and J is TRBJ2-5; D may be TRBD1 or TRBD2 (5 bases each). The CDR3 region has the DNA TGTGCCAGCAGCTTAGCCCCGGGGCCCCAGTACTTC. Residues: CASSLAPGPQYF.